This entry features one T cell receptor beta chain sequence. At one end, the junction sequence differs from germline, possibly due to a read error. One entry per CDR3 protein, called by TCRdb with MiXCR from the PCR reads. The sample yields about 320,000 distinct CDR3 sequences, about a fifth seen once. The CDR3 consists of 15 residues. Germline CDR1 and CDR2: DFQATT and SNEGSKA (reference sequence). The record originates from a study of molecular identifiers for immune sequencing clone quantification. This sequence originates from a human donor in good health. Some libraries in this study had Jurkat cell RNA spiked in. Sequencing was done on a sample of naive CD8+ T cells from blood, with Jurkat cell RNA spiked in. The subset denotes: FACS-sorted CD8+CD4-CCR7+CD45RA+ naive T cells. The genes are TRBV20-1 and TRBJ2-2, with D uncertain. The CDR3: CSAGDLGLSTGELFF. The CDR3 DNA is TGCAGTGCTGGAGATCTGGGTTTGTCGACCGGGGAGCTGTTTTTT.